This T cell receptor beta chain was observed in a study of T cells in Graves' hyperthyroidism and ophthalmopathy (dated by TCRdb to between 2018 and 2020). Notes on the research overall: A discovery cohort of around 100 patients, about 40 with Graves' ophthalmopathy and 57 with stable Graves' hyperthyroidism, was used to find distinguishing TCR V-J signatures. Prospective prediction of ophthalmopathy was tested in an independent validation cohort consisting of fewer than 20 hyperthyroidism patients and 15 to 17 patients who later progressed to ophthalmopathy. The roughly 90 discovery patients were divided at random into training and test sets in a 7:3 ratio. Thyroid tissue and blood T-cell repertoires from over 5 Graves' hyperthyroidism patients were also compared in the study. Following sampling, methimazole starting at 30 mg daily was given to hyperthyroidism patients, and high-dose intravenous methylprednisolone was given to ophthalmopathy patients. TCR Vbeta CDR3 sequencing of approximately 140 peripheral blood samples (under 45 ophthalmopathy, approximately 80 hyperthyroidism and 17 progressor patients) is reported in the paper.

Summary of the overall study and its limitations: Blood samples also contained most of the expanded thyroid clonotypes (frequency above 0.001), which suggests that blood repertoires may reflect thyroid immune responses. A 13 V-J signature model separated ophthalmopathy from stable hyperthyroidism, with roughly 88% sensitivity and about 81% specificity in cross-validation and 80%/75% in testing. In validation, the model predicted progression to ophthalmopathy a median of 6.5 months before onset, with roughly 70% sensitivity and around 76% specificity. No statistical method was used to fix the sample size in advance, and group allocation was not hidden from the investigators.

The TCR beta CDR3 regions were amplified from the RNA transcripts. A first-round RT-PCR of the TCR CDR3 used the HTBI primer set with the Qiagen OneStep RT-PCR kit. Libraries were constructed in a second round of multiplex PCR, after which size selection and purification were carried out. Paired-end sequencing of the libraries was performed with 100 bp reads on an Illumina HiSeq2000. Regarding the original processing steps: Raw data were processed with SOAPnuke, discarding reads with adapters, uncalled bases, mean Phred below 15, or no exact constant-primer or identifier match. High-quality paired reads were merged with COPE v1.2.5, and unique nucleotide sequences were defined as clonotypes. MiTCR v1.1 was used to align clonotypes to the IMGT TRBV, TRBD and TRBJ reference segments. Only V-J combinations with frequency above 0.0001, covering about 99% of repertoires, were analysed. The TCS score was defined as F50 (clonal expansion) divided by E x V (chaos), with BLOSUM62-based TCRdist calculated between CDR3 peptides within each V-J. Welch's t-statistics and random forest reduced 500 to 650 V-J features to roughly 13, which were used in a naive Bayes classifier (R e1071). The similarity between thyroid and blood repertoires was quantified using the Morisita-Horn index. TCRdb reanalyzed the raw reads on its own, using fastp at Q25 for trimming and MiXCR for clone calling, and kept in-frame beta chains. Each CDR3 protein gets just one entry, which takes the most common genes and DNA from the rows behind it. The V and J calls were determined by TCRdb, not by the authors. This sample lists 540,000 or so distinct CDR3 sequences; around 42% were detected once. Together, the top ten hold over 15% of the sample.

On this clonotype: No antigen is known for it. No base quality information exists; no much larger clone differs at one position.

Patients with uncontrolled infections, other autoimmune diseases, pregnancy or lactation were excluded. Diagnoses were established on the basis of clinical symptoms, serum thyroxine and TRAb, thyroid ultrasound, and orbital computed tomography. Trizol reagent was used to extract total RNA, and RNA quality was then checked on an Agilent 2100 Bioanalyzer. In the germline V gene, CDR1 corresponds to KGHDR and CDR2 to SFDVKD. V and J are truncated by 5 bases and 8 bases respectively, leaving an intervening sequence of 8 bases. The CDR3 sequence holds 12 residues, the cysteine and phenylalanine included. Just CDR3 DNA is preserved here, 36 bases in frame from base 1.

Sequenced: peripheral blood or thyroid tissue (not recorded which). Recombination connected TRBV24-1 to TRBJ2-2; TRBD2 is a possible D gene, resting on 6 matching bases. This sequence originates from an adult woman with Graves' disease, either hyperthyroidism or ophthalmopathy (not recorded which). The CDR3 reads as follows: CATSVAGGELFF. The nucleotide sequence is TGTGCCACCAGTGTGGCGGGAGGGGAGCTGTTTTTT.